Following are 20 T cell receptor beta chains from one sample sequenced in a study of T cell responses to AZD1222 COVID-19 vaccine. The repertoire was sequenced with immunoSEQ multiplex PCR; TCRdb's copy has only in-frame clones and lacks some. The repertoire has 67,000 or so clones, about four fifths of them found once; the top ten carry 9.8%. Specimen: peripheral blood, collected on day 0 of AZD1222 vaccination. The receptors originated from an adult in good health.

The chain employs TRBV28 and TRBJ1-2, with 8 bases lining up with TRBD1. The J segment lost 8 bases and the V segment lost 10 bases, leaving 9 bases of the junction unmatched. From germline, CDR1 is MDHEN and CDR2 SYDVKM. This CDR3 contains 12 residues. The CDR3 DNA follows: TGTGCCACCACGGACAGGGAGGGAGGCTACACCTTC. This sequence encodes CATTDREGGYTF.

The chain has TRBV19 and TRBJ2-6, with no clear D. V shed 0 bases and J shed 0 bases, with 9 bases lying between them. The germline CDR1 and CDR2 sequences are LNHDA and SQIVND (reference sequence). This CDR3 has 17 amino acids. CDR3 protein: CASSIDSASSGANVLTF. The CDR3, as DNA: TGTGCCAGTAGTATAGATAGTGCGTCCTCTGGGGCCAACGTCCTGACTTTC.

J is TRBJ2-4 and V is TRBV28, with a tentative D call TRBD1 (5 bases). The V gene lost 5 bases and the J gene lost 0 bases, with 11 bases spanning the gap. This CDR3 spans 15 amino acids. Germline V gives CDR1 MDHEN, CDR2 SYDVKM. The CDR3 spells CASSTQTVAKNIQYF. The CDR3 coding sequence is TGTGCCAGCAGTACCCAGACAGTAGCCAAAAACATTCAGTACTTC.

The J gene is TRBJ1-1, the V gene TRBV24-1; TRBD1 might be the D (6 bases). V lost 5 bases to trimming and J lost 8 bases, with 14 bases between them. CDR3 size: 13 residues. Germline CDR1 reads KGHDR; CDR2 reads SFDVKD. The CDR3 is CATSGAGDREAFF. For the CDR3, the DNA is TGTGCCACCAGTGGTGCAGGGGACCGAGAAGCTTTCTTT.

J is TRBJ1-2 and V is TRBV18; 8 nucleotides align to TRBD1. Germline trimming cut 6 bases from V and 8 bases from J; bases unmatched to any gene: 2. This CDR3 has 11 amino acids. Germline lookup yields CDR1 KGHSH and CDR2 LQKENI. The DNA for the CDR3 is TGTGCCAGCTCGGACAGGGACGGCTACACCTTC. This encodes CASSDRDGYTF.

The chain joins TRBV19 to TRBJ2-3, with 11 bases that match TRBD1. In germline, CDR1 is LNHDA, CDR2 SQIVND (reference sequence). The CDR3 sequence is 17 residues long. Losses at the gene ends were 5 bases for V and 4 bases for J; bases not matched to a gene: 11. The CDR3 DNA follows: TGTGCCAGTAGTGAGAGTTCCGGGACAGGGGGTGCAGATACGCAGTATTTT. It yields the protein CASSESSGTGGADTQYF.

The V gene is TRBV25-1, the J gene TRBJ2-5; possible D gene TRBD2, 6 bases. CDR3 length: 12 amino acids. The germline V and J ends were trimmed by 3 bases and 7 bases, with 9 bases remaining between them. Germline V gene data show CDR1 as MGHDK and CDR2 as SYGVNS. The CDR3 spells CASSEGTWTQYF. As DNA, the CDR3 is TGTGCCAGCAGTGAGGGGACTTGGACCCAGTACTTC.

This chain uses TRBV5-1 with TRBJ2-1, with a weak D call TRBD2 (5 bases). V shed 3 bases and J shed 8 bases, with 15 bases lying between them. Germline values: CDR1 SGHRS, CDR2 YFSETQ. The CDR3 is 14 amino acids. Here the CDR3 DNA reads TGCGCCAGCAGCTCCCGGGATAGCGTCGATGAGCAGTTCTTC. Encoded protein: CASSSRDSVDEQFF.

V usage is TRBV29-1 and J usage is TRBJ1-5; the D is unclear. V shed 1 base and J shed 2 bases, with 6 bases lying between them. Germline-derived CDR1 and CDR2 are SQVTM and ANQGSEA. This CDR3 has 13 residues. The CDR3 reads CSVEVVRNQPQHF. The CDR3 coding sequence is TGCAGCGTTGAAGTGGTCCGCAATCAGCCCCAGCATTTT.

The chain has TRBV6-5 and TRBJ1-1; 8 bases map to TRBD1. The CDR3 consists of 14 residues. Losses at the gene ends were 7 bases for V and 5 bases for J; bases not matched to a gene: 9. Germline V gene data show CDR1 as MNHEY and CDR2 as SVGAGI. In nucleotides, the CDR3 is TGTGCCAGCAACGACCAGGGGGCGCGGACTGAAGCTTTCTTT. Translating gives CASNDQGARTEAFF.

The chain joins TRBV30 to TRBJ1-1; D unresolved. The V end lost 8 bases, the J end lost 0 bases, and 7 bases lay between the germline ends. Germline CDR1 reads GTSNPN; CDR2 reads SVGIG (reference sequence). CDR3 length: 11 residues. CDR3 sequence (DNA): TGTGCCGGCCTTATGAACACTGAAGCTTTCTTT. Translating it yields CAGLMNTEAFF. The whole variable domain, remainder taken from reference TRBV30 and TRBJ1-1, is SQTIHQWPATLVQPVGSPLSLECTVEGTSNPNLYWYRQAAGRGLQLLFYSVGIGQISSEVPQNLSASRPQDRQFILSSKKLLLSDSGFYLCAGLMNTEAFFGQGTRLTVV.

The rearrangement links TRBV19 to TRBJ2-3, with TRBD1 matching over 9 bases. J lost 3 bases, V lost 8 bases, and 3 bases had no gene match. The germline V gene encodes CDR1 LNHDA and CDR2 SQIVND (reference sequence). This CDR3 is 13 amino acids long. CDR3 DNA: TGTGCCAGTGGGGACAGGGCGACAGATACGCAGTATTTT. As protein: CASGDRATDTQYF.

The gene calls are TRBV14 and TRBJ1-4; D unclear. CDR3 length: 14 amino acids. Looked up from germline, CDR1 is SGHDN and CDR2 is FVKESK. V lost 1 base and J lost 7, with 10 bases in between. This CDR3 reads CASSQGARSEKLFF. In DNA, the CDR3 is TGTGCCAGCAGCCAAGGGGCGAGGAGTGAAAAACTGTTTTTT.

The rearrangement joins TRBV2 to TRBJ1-5; D is unresolved. The CDR3 is 13 residues long. The V gene's germline CDR1 is SNHLY and CDR2 FYNNEI. Trimming left V 7 bases short and J 4 bases short, with 11 bases between. CDR3 loop: CASKKEGNQPQHF. The CDR3 region has the DNA TGTGCCAGCAAAAAAGAGGGTAATCAGCCCCAGCATTTT. The full variable domain, rest sourced from reference TRBV2 and TRBJ1-5, is EPEVTQTPSHQVTQMGQEVILRCVPISNHLYFYWYRQILGQKVEFLVSFYNNEISEKSEIFDDQFSVERPDGSNFTLKIRSTKLEDSAMYFCASKKEGNQPQHFGDGTRLSIL.

The J gene is TRBJ2-5, the V gene TRBV5-1, with D unresolved. V lost 2 bases and J lost 0, with 8 bases in between. The germline V gene encodes CDR1 SGHRS and CDR2 YFSETQ. The CDR3 runs 14 residues. In DNA form, the CDR3 reads TGCGCCAGCAGCTTTGGGCGGCACCAAGAGACCCAGTACTTC. Residues: CASSFGRHQETQYF.

The chain joins TRBV7-8 to TRBJ2-1; 8 bases agree with TRBD1. The V gene's germline CDR1 is SGHVS and CDR2 FQNEAQ. The CDR3 totals 17 residues. Trimming at V came to 4 bases and at J to 7 bases, leaving 15 bases not matched to a gene. The CDR3 coding sequence is TGTGCCAGCAGCTCAATTCTCAGGGGGCGAGGAAGAAATGAGCAGTTCTTC. It encodes CASSSILRGRGRNEQFF.

As for this clone: An end of the junction does not agree with germline; a read error may underlie this. This chain links TRBV6-1 with TRBJ1-1; D remains ambiguous. Germline CDR1 and CDR2: MNHNS and SASEGT. The CDR3 has 12 amino acids. Here the CDR3 DNA reads TGTGCCAGTAGTGAGCGTGGCACTGAAGCTTTCTTT. The encoded protein is CASSERGTEAFF.

CDR3 in amino acids: CASSLGGSETDTQYF. The DNA for the CDR3 is TGTGCCAGCAGCTTGGGGGGTAGTGAAACGGATACGCAGTATTTT. The chain couples TRBV5-8 to TRBJ2-3; D remains unclear. The CDR3 has 15 amino acids. Between the trimmed V and J ends, which lost 0 bases and 6 bases, there was a span of 14 bases. Germline assignment: CDR1 SGHTS and CDR2 YDEGEE.

The V call is TRBV10-2, the J call TRBJ1-1; D possibly corresponds to TRBD1 (5 bases). This CDR3 has 16 amino acids. Trimming removed 2 bases at V and 3 bases at J, with 16 bases between. Germline V gene lookup returns CDR1 WSHSY and CDR2 SAAADI. CDR3 loop: CASSEGGGAGYTEAFF. The CDR3 DNA is TGCGCCAGCAGTGAGGGAGGAGGGGCAGGGTACACTGAAGCTTTCTTT.

This chain links TRBV28 with TRBJ1-4; 9 nucleotides line up with TRBD1. Trimming removed 6 bases from V and 10 bases from J; junction bases left unmatched: 9. The CDR3 runs 14 residues. Germline assignment: CDR1 MDHEN and CDR2 SYDVKM. The CDR3 DNA reads TGTGCCAGCAGAGGTACAGGGGGCCAGGGAAAACTGTTTTTT. This sequence encodes CASRGTGGQGKLFF.